The 7 T cell receptor beta chains given below trace back to one sample, sequenced in a study of PD-L1 blockade in urothelial cancer. Generated by immunoSEQ multiplex PCR, the TCRdb table keeps only in-frame clones and is missing some. The data contain 17,000 or so clones, 75% to 90% of them seen just once; the ten biggest clones take up 5.9%. Specimen: PBMCs, collected around atezolizumab (anti-PD-L1) treatment. These receptors originate from a man aged 50 or older with urothelial cancer.

This rearrangement joins TRBV10-3 to TRBJ1-3, with D perhaps matching TRBD1 (5 bases). V gave up 9 bases and J gave up 0 bases, with 12 bases separating them. The CDR3 extends over 14 amino acids. The germline V gene has CDR1 ENHRY and CDR2 SYGVKD. The CDR3 region is CAIKGRSSGNTIYF. Written as DNA, the CDR3 is TGTGCCATTAAGGGGCGAAGCTCTGGAAACACCATATATTTT.

The chain employs TRBV7-2 and TRBJ2-5; TRBD2 matches at 11 bases. The J segment lost 4 bases and the V segment lost 5 bases, leaving 6 bases of the junction unmatched. CDR1 SGHTA and CDR2 FQGNSA come from the germline V gene. This CDR3 has 15 residues. CDR3 sequence (DNA): TGTGCCAGCAGCCGCGGGCTAGCGGGAGGAGAGACCCAGTACTTC. It specifies CASSRGLAGGETQYF.

The chain joins TRBV5-1 to TRBJ2-1, with 14 bases that match TRBD2. The germline CDR1 and CDR2 sequences are SGHRS and YFSETQ. V was pared by 4 bases and J by 9 bases, with 9 bases of the junction left unmatched. The CDR3 spans 16 residues. CDR3 DNA sequence: TGCGCCAGCAGCCCTAGCTCCGGACTAGCGGGGGGTGAGCAGTTCTTC. It encodes CASSPSSGLAGGEQFF.

This sequence joins TRBV25-1 and TRBJ1-5; TRBD1 aligns across 7 bases. Trimming cost V 6 bases and J 4 bases; bases outside gene matches: 12. The germline gives CDR1 MGHDK, CDR2 SYGVNS. The CDR3 contains 16 residues. The CDR3 DNA follows: TGTGCCAGCAGAGACCCGCCTGGGGACAGAAATCAGCCCCAGCATTTT. Protein product: CASRDPPGDRNQPQHF.

The rearrangement links TRBV6-4 to TRBJ2-3; 10 bases agree with TRBD2. The CDR3 is 14 amino acids. The V gene end was trimmed by 5 bases and the J gene end by 2 bases; junction bases not matched to a gene: 1. The V gene's germline CDR1 is MRHNA and CDR2 SNTAGT. The CDR3 DNA reads as TGTGCCAGCAGTAGCGGGGGGGCCACAGATACGCAGTATTTT. Its translation: CASSSGGATDTQYF.

This rearrangement joins TRBV7-9 to TRBJ1-1; 7 nucleotides line up with TRBD1. V was clipped by 5 bases and J by 4 bases; unmatched bases: 7. The CDR3 length is 14 residues. The germline CDR1 and CDR2 sequences are SEHNR and FQNEAQ (reference sequence). The DNA for the CDR3 is TGTGCCAGCAGCACCTACAGGGGTAGCACTGAAGCTTTCTTT. As protein: CASSTYRGSTEAFF.

This chain uses TRBV11-2 with TRBJ1-3; 7 bases are a match to TRBD1. This CDR3 is built from 15 residues. Germline CDR1 reads SGHAT; CDR2 reads FQNNGV. The trim removed 5 bases at V and 0 bases at J, leaving 4 bases unmatched. This chain's CDR3 is CASSPTGDSGNTIYF. The CDR3 DNA reads TGTGCCAGCAGCCCAACAGGGGACTCTGGAAACACCATATATTTT.